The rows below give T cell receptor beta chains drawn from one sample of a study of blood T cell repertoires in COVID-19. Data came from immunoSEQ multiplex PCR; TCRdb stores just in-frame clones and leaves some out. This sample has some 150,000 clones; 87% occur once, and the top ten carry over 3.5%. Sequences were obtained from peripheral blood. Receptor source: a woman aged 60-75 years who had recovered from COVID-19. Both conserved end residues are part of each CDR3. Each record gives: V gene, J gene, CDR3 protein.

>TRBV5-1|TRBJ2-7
CASSLIGSSYEQYF
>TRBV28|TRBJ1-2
CASSLLPGQNYGYTF
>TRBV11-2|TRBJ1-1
CASSPDRGDTEAFF
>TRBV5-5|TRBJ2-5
CASSFIPGVGETQYF
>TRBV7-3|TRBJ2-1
CASSLTASDNEQFF
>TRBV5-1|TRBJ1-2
CASGDRDKSHGYTF
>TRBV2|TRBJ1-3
CAGKAQGISGNTIYF
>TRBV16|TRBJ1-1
CASSQRRGNTEAFF
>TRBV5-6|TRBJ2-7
CASSLTETGYEQYF
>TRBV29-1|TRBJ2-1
CSVEDSLLVHEQFF
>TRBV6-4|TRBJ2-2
CARSDREDTGELFF
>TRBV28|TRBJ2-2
CASSLLSGGAANTGELFF
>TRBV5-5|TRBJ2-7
CASSLETTYEQYF
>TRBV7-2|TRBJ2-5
CASSLAGRQETQYF
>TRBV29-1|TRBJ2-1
CSVELDTYNEQFF
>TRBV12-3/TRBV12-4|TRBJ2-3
CASSLDRSAQYF
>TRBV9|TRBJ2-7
CASSDGPGVNPYEQYF
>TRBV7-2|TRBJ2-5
CASSPGQGGLETQYF
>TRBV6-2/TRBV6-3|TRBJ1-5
CASSIGGGRVDQPQHF
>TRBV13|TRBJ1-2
CASSLTGANYGYTF
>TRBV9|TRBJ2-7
CASSVVGSGVEQYF
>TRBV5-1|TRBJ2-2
CASSSGLVVTGELFF
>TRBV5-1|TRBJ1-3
CASSLDVRGNTIYF